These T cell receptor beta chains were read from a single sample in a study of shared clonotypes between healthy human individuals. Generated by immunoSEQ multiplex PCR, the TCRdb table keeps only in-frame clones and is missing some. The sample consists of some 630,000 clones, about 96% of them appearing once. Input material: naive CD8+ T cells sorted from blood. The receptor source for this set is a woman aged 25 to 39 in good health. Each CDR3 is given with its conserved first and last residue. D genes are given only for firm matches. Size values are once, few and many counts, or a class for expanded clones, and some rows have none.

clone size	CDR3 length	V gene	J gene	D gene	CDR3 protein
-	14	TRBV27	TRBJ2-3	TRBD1	CASSPGTGFGTQYF
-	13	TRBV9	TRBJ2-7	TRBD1	CASSVGTGGEQYF
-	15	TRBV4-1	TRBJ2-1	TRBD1	CASSLGQGAYNEQFF
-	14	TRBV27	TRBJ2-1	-	CASSLSPRGGEQFF
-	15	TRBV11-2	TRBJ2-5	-	CASSLDSEFQETQYF
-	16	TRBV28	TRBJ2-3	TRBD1	CASTTGTGHDTDTQYF
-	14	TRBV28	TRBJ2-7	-	CASSFGGDVYEQYF
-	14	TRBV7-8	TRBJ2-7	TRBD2	CASSLGTSGREQYF
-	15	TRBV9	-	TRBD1	CASSAGDRVAYEQYF
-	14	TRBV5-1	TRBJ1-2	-	CASSLDDGPRGYTF
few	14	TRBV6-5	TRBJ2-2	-	CASSYRENTGELFF
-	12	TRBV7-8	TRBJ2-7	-	CASSSGSSEQYF
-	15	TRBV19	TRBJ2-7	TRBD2	CASRSRLADAYEQYF
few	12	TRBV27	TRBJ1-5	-	CASGHSIIPQHF
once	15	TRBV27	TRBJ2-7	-	CASSLYQGNGYEQYF
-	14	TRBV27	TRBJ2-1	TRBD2	CASSFLAGHNEQFF
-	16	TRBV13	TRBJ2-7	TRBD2	CASSAGTSGSLGEQYF
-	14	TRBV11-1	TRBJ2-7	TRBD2	CASSSTSGSYEQYF
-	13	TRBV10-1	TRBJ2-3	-	CASSAGVGDTQYF
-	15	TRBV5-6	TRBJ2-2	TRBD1	CASSLDRGNTGELFF
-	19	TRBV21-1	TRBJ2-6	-	CASSKRGGQESSGANVLTF
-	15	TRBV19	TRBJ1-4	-	CASSIDVSVVSGLFF
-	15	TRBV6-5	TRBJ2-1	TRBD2	CASSYGSPGGNEQFF
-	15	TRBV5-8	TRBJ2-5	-	CASSLDIRGWETQYF
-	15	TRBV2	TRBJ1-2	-	CASSDTSGWVYGYTF
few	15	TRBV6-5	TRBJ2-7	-	CASSYNIDYAYEQYF
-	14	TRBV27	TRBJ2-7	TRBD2	CASSPSGAFYEQYF
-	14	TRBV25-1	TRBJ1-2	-	CASSEEVTYYGYTF